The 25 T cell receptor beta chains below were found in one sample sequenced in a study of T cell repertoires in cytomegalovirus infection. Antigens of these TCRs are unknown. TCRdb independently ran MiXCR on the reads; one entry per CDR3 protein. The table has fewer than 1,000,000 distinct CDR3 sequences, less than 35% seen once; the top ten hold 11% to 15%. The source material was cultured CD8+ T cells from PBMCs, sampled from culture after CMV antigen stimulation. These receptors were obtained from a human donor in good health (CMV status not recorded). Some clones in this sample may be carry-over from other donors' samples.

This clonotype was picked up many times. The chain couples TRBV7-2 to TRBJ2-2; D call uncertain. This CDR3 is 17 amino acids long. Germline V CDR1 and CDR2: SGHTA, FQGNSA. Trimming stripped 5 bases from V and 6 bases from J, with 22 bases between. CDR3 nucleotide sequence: TGTGCCAGCAGCCTACTGGAAATCTTTTATGGGGCCGGGGAGCTGTTTTTT. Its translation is CASSLLEIFYGAGELFF. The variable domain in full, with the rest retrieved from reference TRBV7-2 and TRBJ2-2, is GAGVSQSPSNKVTEKGKDVELRCDPISGHTALYWYRQSLGQGLEFLIYFQGNSAPDKSGLPSDRFSAERTGGSVSTLTIQRTQQEDSAVYLCASSLLEIFYGAGELFFGEGSRLTVL.

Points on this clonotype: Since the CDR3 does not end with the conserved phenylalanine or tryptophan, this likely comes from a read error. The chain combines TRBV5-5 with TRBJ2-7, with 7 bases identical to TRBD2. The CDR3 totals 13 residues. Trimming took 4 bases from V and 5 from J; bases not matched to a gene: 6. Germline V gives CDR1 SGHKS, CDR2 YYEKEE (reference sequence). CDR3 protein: CASSLGGVHEQYD. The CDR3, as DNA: TGTGCCAGCAGCCTGGGGGGGGTACACGAGCAGTACGAC.

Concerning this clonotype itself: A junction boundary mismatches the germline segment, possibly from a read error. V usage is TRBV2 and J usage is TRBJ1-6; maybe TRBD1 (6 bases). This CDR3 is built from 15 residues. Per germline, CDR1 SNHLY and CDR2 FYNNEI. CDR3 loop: CASSPETGINLPLHF. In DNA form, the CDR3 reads TGTGCCAGCAGCCCCGAGACAGGAATTAATTTACCCCTCCACTTT.

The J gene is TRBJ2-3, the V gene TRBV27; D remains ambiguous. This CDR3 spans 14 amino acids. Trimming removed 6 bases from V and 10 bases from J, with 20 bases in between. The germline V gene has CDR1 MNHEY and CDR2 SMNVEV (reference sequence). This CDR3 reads CASRPGLVGPAQYF. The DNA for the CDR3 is TGTGCCAGCAGGCCTGGGCTAGTGGGTCCTGCGCAGTATTTT.

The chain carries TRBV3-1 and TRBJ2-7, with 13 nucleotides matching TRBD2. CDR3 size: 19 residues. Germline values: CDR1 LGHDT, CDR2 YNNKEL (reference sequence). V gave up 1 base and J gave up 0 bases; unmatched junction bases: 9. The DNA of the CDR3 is TGTGCCAGCAGCCAAGGGACTAGCGGGGGCCAACCATACTCCTACGAGCAGTACTTC. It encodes CASSQGTSGGQPYSYEQYF.

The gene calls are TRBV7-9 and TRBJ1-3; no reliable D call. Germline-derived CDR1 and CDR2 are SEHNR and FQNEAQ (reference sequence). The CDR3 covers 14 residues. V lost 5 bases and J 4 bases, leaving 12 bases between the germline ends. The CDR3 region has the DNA TGTGCCAGCAGCCTAGAGGTCCGGGGAAACACCATATATTTT. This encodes CASSLEVRGNTIYF. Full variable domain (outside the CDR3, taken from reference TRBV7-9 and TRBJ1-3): DTGVSQNPRHKITKRGQNVTFRCDPISEHNRLYWYRQTLGQGPEFLTYFQNEAQLEKSRLLSDRFSAERPKGSFSTLEIQRTEQGDSAMYLCASSLEVRGNTIYFGEGSWLTVV.

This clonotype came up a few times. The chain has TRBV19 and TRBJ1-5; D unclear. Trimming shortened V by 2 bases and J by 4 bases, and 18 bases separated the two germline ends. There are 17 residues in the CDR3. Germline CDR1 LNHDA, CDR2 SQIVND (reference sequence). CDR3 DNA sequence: TGTGCCAGTAGTATATTTGGCGAATGGAATGGTAATCAGCCCCAGCATTTT. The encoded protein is CASSIFGEWNGNQPQHF.

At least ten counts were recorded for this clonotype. DNA of the CDR3: TGTGCCAGCAGCCACGAGGGACAAACCCTCCACTTT. Its translation: CASSHEGQTLHF. V is TRBV7-2 and J is TRBJ1-6; D possibly corresponds to TRBD1 (6 bases). This CDR3 comprises 12 residues. The V end was cut by 5 bases, the J end by 14 bases, with 13 bases between. Germline CDR1 is SGHTA and CDR2 is FQGNSA.

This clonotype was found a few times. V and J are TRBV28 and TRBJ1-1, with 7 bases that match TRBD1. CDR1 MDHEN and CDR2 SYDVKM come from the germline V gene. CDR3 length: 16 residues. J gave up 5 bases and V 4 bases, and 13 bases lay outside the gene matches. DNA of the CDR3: TGTGCCAGCAGTTCTCCAGGTGAGACAGGGTTAACTGAAGCTTTCTTT. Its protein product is CASSSPGETGLTEAFF. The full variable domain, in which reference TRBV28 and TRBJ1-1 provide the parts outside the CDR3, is DVKVTQSSRYLVKRTGEKVFLECVQDMDHENMFWYRQDPGLGLRLIYFSYDVKMKEKGDIPEGYSVSREKKERFSLILESASTNQTSMYLCASSSPGETGLTEAFFGQGTRLTVV.

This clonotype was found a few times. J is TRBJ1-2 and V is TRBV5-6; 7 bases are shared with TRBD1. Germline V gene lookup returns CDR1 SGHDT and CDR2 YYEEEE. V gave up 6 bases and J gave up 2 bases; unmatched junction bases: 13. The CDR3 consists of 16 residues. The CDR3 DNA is TGTGCCAGCATCCTTTTGGGGGGACAGAAGAACTATGGCTACACCTTC. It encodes CASILLGGQKNYGYTF.

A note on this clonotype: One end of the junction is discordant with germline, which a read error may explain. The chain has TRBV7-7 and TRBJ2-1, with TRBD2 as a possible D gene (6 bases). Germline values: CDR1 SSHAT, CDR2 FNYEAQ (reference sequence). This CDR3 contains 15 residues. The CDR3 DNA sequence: TGTGCTAGCAGCGGAGGGGCACCCTCCTACAATGAGCAGTTCTTC. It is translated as CASSGGAPSYNEQFF.

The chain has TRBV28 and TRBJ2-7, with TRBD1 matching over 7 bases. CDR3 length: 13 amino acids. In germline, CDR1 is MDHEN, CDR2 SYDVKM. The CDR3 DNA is TGTGCCAGCGAGGGGGCGAGCTCCTACGCGCAGTACGTC. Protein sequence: CASEGASSYAQYV.

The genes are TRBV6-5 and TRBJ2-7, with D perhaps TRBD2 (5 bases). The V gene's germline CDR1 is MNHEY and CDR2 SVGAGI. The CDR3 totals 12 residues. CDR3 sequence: CASGYPRVEQYV. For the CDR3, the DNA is TGTGCCAGCGGTTATCCGAGGGTCGAGCAGTACGTC.

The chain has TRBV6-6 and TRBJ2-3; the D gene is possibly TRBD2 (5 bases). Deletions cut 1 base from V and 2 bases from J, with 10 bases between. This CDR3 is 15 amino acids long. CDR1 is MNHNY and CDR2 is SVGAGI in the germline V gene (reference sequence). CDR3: CASSYLDLNTDTQYF. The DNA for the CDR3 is TGTGCCAGCAGTTACTTGGACTTAAACACAGATACGCAGTATTTT.

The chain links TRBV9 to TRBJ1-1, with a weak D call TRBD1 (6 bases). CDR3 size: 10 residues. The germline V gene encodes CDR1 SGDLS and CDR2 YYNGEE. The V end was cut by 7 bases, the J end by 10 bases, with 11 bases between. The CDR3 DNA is TGTGCCAGCGGAACCAGGGGAGCTTTCTTT. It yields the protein CASGTRGAFF.

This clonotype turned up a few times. The CDR3 DNA reads TGTGCCAGCCTGAGGGACTACAATGAGCAGTTCTTC. Translation gives CASLRDYNEQFF. V usage is TRBV6-2 or TRBV6-3 and J usage is TRBJ2-1, with D tentatively TRBD2 (5 bases). The CDR3 is made up of 12 amino acids. Germline CDR1 is MNHEY and CDR2 is SVGEGT. Trimming removed 8 bases at V and 3 bases at J, with 8 bases between.

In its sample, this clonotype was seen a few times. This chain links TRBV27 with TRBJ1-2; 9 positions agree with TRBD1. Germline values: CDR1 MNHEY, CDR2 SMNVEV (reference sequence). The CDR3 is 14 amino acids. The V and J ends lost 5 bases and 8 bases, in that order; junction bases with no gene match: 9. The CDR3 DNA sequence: TGTGCCAGCAGTCCGGTACATACAGGGGGCGGCTACACCTTC. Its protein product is CASSPVHTGGGYTF.

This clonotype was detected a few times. This CDR3 is CASSLISGILPAFF. CDR3 sequence (DNA): TGTGCCAGCAGTTTGATCTCCGGAATCCTCCCAGCTTTCTTT. J is TRBJ1-1 and V is TRBV27; D remains ambiguous. V lost 3 bases to trimming and J lost 10 bases, with 18 bases between them. The CDR3 sequence is 14 residues long. Germline assignment: CDR1 MNHEY and CDR2 SMNVEV (reference sequence).

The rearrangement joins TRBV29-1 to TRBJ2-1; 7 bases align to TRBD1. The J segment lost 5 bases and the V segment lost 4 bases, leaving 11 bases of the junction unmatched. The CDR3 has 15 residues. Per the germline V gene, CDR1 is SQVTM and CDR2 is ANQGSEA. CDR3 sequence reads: CSVGLQGLGNNEQFF. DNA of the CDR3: TGCAGCGTTGGTTTACAGGGGTTAGGAAACAATGAGCAGTTCTTC.

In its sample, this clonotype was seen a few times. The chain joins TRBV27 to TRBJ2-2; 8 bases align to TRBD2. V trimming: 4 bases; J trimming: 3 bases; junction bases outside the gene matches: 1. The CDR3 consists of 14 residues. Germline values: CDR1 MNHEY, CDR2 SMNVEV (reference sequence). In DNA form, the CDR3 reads TGTGCCAGCAGTTGGGGACTAGACACCGGGGAGCTGTTTTTT. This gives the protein CASSWGLDTGELFF.

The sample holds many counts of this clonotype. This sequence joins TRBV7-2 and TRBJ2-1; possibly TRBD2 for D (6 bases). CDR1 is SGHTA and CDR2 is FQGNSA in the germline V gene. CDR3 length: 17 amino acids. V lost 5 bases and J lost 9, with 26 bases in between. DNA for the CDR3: TGTGCCAGCAGCGCGGTCAGACTAGTTTCTTCTTTCTGTGAGCAGTTCTTC. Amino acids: CASSAVRLVSSFCEQFF.

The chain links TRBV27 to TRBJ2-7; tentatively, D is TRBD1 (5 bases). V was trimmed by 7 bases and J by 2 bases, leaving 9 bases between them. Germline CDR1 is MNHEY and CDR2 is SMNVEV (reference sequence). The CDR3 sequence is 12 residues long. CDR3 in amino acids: CASTETAYEQYF. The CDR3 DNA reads TGTGCCAGCACCGAGACAGCCTACGAGCAGTACTTC.

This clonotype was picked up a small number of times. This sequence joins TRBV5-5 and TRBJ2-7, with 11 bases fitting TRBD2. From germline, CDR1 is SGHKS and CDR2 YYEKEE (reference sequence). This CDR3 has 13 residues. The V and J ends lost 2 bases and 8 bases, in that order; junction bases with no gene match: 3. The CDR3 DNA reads TGTGCCAGCAGCTTCCTAGCGGGGGGCCAGCAGTACTTC. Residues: CASSFLAGGQQYF.

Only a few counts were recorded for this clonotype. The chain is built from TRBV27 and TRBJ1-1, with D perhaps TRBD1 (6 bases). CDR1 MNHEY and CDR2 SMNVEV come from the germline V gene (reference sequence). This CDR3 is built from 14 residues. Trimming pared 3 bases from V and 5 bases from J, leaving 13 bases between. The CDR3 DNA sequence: TGTGCCAGCAGTTTGTACATAAGGGGGACTGAAGCTTTCTTT. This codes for CASSLYIRGTEAFF.

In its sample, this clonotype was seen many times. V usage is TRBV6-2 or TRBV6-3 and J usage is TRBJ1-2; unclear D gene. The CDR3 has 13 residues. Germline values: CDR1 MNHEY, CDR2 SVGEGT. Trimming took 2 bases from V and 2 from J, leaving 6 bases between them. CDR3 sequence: CASSYGRNYGYTF. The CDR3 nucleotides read TGTGCCAGCAGTTACGGGAGGAACTATGGCTACACCTTC.